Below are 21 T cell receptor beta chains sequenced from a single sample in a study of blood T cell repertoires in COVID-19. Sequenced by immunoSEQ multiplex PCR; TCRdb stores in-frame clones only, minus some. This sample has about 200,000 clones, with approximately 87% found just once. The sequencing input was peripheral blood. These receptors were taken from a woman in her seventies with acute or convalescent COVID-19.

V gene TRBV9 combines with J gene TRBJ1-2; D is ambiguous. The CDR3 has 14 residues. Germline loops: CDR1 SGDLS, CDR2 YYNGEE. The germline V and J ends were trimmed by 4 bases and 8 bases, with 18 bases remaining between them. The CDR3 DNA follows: TGTGCCAGCAGCCCCGGCGGAGGGAACTTGGGCTACACCTTC. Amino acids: CASSPGGGNLGYTF. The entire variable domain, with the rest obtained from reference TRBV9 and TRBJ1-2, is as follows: DSGVTQTPKHLITATGQRVTLRCSPRSGDLSVYWYQQSLDQGLQFLIQYYNGEERAKGNILERFSAQQFPDLHSELNLSSLELGDSALYFCASSPGGGNLGYTFGSGTRLTVV.

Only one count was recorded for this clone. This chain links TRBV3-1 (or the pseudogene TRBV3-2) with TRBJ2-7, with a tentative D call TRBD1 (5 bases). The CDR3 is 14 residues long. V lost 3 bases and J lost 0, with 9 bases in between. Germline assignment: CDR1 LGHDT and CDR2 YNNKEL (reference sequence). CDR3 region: CASSQGPTSYEQYF. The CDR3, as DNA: TGTGCCAGCAGCCAGGGGCCCACCTCCTACGAGCAGTACTTC.

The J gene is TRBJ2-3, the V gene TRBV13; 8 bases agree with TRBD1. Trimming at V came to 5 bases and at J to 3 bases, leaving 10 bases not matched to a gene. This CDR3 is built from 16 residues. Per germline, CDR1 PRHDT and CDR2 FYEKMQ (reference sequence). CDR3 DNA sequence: TGTGCCAGCAGCCCCCGGGGACAGGCTGGTACAGATACGCAGTATTTT. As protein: CASSPRGQAGTDTQYF.

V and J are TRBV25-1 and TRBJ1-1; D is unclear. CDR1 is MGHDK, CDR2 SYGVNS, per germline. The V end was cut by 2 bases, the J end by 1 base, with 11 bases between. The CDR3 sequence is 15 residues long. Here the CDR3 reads CASSEPRSGNTEAFF. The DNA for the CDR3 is TGTGCCAGCAGTGAACCTCGATCAGGGAACACTGAAGCTTTCTTT.

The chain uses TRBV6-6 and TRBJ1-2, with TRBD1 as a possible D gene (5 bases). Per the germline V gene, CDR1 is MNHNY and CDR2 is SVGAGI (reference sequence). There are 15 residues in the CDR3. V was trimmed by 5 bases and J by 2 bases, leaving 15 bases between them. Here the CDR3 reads CASSPRGLSNYGYTF. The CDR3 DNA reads TGTGCCAGCAGTCCTAGGGGATTAAGCAACTATGGCTACACCTTC.

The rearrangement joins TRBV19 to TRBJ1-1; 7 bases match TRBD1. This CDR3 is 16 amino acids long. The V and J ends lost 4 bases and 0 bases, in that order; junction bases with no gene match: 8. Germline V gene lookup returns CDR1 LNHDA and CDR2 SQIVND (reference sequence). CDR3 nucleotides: TGTGCCAGTAGTAGTCCCGGGACAGCTTTGAACACTGAAGCTTTCTTT. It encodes CASSSPGTALNTEAFF.

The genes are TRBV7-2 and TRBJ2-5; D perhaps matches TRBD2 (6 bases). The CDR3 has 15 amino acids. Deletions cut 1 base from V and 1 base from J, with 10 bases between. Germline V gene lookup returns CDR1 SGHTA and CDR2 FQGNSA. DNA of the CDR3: TGTGCCAGCAGCTTAGGGACTACCAGCCAAGAGACCCAGTACTTC. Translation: CASSLGTTSQETQYF.

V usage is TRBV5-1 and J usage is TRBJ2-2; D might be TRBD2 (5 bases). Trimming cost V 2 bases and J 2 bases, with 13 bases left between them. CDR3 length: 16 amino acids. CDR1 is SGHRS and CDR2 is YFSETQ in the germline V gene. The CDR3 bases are TGCGCCAGCAGCTTAGAGACTACCTCTAACACCGGGGAGCTGTTTTTT. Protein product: CASSLETTSNTGELFF.

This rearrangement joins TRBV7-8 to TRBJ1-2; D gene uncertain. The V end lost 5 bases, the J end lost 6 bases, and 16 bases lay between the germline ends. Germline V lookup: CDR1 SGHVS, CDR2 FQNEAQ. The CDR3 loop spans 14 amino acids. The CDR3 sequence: CASSPHGVIDGYTF. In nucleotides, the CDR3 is TGTGCCAGCAGCCCCCACGGGGTCATTGATGGCTACACCTTC.

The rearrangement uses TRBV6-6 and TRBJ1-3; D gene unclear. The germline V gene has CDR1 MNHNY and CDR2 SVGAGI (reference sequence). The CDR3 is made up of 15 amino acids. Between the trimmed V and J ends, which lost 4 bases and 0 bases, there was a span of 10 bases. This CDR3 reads CASSSTSPSGNTIYF. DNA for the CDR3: TGTGCCAGCAGTTCCACTTCCCCCTCTGGAAACACCATATATTTT.

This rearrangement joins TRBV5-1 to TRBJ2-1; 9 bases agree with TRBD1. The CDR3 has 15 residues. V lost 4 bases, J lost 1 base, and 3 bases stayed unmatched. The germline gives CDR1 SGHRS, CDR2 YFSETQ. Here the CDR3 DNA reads TGCGCCAGCAGCATACAGGGGGCATCCTACAATGAGCAGTTCTTC. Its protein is CASSIQGASYNEQFF.

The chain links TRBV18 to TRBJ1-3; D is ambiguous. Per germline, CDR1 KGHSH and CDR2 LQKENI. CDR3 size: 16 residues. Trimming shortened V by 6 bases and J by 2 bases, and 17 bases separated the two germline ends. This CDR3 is CASSQGLLTAGNTIYF. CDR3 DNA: TGTGCCAGCTCCCAAGGACTTTTGACGGCTGGAAACACCATATATTTT. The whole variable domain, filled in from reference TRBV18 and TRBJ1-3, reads NAGVMQNPRHLVRRRGQEARLRCSPMKGHSHVYWYRQLPEEGLKFMVYLQKENIIDESGMPKERFSAEFPKEGPSILRIQQVVRGDSAAYFCASSQGLLTAGNTIYFGEGSWLTVV.

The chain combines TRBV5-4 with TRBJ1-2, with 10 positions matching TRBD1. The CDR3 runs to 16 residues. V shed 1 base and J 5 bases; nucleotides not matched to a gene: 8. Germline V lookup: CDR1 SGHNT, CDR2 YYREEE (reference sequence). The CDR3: CASSLPGTGVIYGYTF. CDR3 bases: TGTGCCAGCAGCTTGCCCGGGACAGGGGTTATTTATGGCTACACCTTC.

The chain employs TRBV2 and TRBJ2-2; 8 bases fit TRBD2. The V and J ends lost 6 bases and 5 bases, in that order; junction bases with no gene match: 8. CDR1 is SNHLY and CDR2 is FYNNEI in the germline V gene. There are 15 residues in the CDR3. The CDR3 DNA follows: TGTGCCAGCAGGGCGGGGGGACGGAGTACCGGGGAGCTGTTTTTT. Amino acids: CASRAGGRSTGELFF.

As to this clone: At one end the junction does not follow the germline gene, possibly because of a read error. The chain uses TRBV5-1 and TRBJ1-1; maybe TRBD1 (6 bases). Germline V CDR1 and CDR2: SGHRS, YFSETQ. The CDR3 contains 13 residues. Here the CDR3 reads CASSFQGNAEAFF. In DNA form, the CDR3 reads TGCGCCAGCAGCTTTCAGGGGAACGCTGAAGCTTTCTTT. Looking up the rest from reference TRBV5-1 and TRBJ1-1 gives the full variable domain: KAGVTQTPRYLIKTRGQQVTLSCSPISGHRSVSWYQQTPGQGLQFLFEYFSETQRNKGNFPGRFSGRQFSNSRSEMNVSTLELGDSALYLCASSFQGNAEAFFGQGTRLTVV.

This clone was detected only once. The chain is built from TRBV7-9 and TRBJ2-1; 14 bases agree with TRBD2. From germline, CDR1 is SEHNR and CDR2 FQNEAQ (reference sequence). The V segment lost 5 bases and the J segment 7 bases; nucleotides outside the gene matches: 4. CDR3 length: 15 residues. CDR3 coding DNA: TGTGCCAGCAGCCTGACTAGCGGGAGGGTTAATGAGCAGTTCTTC. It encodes CASSLTSGRVNEQFF.

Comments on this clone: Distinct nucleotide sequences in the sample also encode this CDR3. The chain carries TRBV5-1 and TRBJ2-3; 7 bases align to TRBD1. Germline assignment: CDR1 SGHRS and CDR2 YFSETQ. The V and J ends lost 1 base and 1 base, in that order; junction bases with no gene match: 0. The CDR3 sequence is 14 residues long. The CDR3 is CASSLQGGTDTQYF. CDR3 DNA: TGCGCCAGCAGCTTGCAGGGGGGCACAGATACGCAGTATTTT.

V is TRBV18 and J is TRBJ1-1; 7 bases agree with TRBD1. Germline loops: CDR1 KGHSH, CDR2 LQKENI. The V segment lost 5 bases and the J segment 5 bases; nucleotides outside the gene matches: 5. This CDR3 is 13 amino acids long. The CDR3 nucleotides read TGTGCCAGCTCAGTTAAACAGGGGACTGAAGCTTTCTTT. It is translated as CASSVKQGTEAFF.

The CDR3 loop reads CASSRRYGTYEQYF. The CDR3 DNA follows: TGTGCCAGCAGCCGTCGTTACGGTACCTACGAGCAGTACTTC. The V and J genes are TRBV9 and TRBJ2-7; no clear D. CDR3 length equals 14 residues. Germline V gene lookup returns CDR1 SGDLS and CDR2 YYNGEE. Trimming left V 4 bases short and J 2 bases short, with 13 bases between.

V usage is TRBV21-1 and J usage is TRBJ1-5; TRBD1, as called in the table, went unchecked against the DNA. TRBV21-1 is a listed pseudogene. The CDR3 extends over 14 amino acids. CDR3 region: CASRDLRGDQPQHF. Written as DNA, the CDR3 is TGTGCCAGCAGGGACCTCAGGGGAGATCAGCCCCAGCATTTT.

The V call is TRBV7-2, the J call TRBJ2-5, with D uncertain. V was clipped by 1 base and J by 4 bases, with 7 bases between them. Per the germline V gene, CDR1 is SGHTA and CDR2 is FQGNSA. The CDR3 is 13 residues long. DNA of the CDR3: TGTGCCAGCAGCTTAGTTACGGGAGAGACCCAGTACTTC. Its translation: CASSLVTGETQYF.